Below, 25 T cell receptor beta chains from the same sample are listed, as sequenced in a study of early T cells in non-severe SARS-CoV-2 infection. TCRdb recomputed calls from the 5' RACE reads with MiXCR, one row per CDR3 protein. The table records 65,000 to 95,000 distinct CDR3 sequences, more than 10% of them present only once. The sequencing here drew on whole blood, taken at baseline. These receptors were obtained from an adult who was a healthcare worker with PCR-confirmed SARS-CoV-2 infection or an uninfected control (not recorded which). The donor label of this sample is uncertain.

The sample holds a few counts of this clonotype. The chain's CDR3 is CATGGGVNTEAFF. Written as DNA, the CDR3 is TGTGCCACCGGGGGGGGCGTGAACACTGAAGCTTTCTTT. The V gene is TRBV10-3, the J gene TRBJ1-1, with D perhaps matching TRBD1 (6 bases). This CDR3 is 13 amino acids long. In germline, CDR1 is ENHRY, CDR2 SYGVKD. V gave up 10 bases and J gave up 0 bases, with 12 bases separating them.

In its sample, this clonotype was seen many times. The J gene is TRBJ2-7, the V gene TRBV20-1; D uncertain. This CDR3 region has 14 residues. Looked up from germline, CDR1 is DFQATT and CDR2 is SNEGSKA (reference sequence). Between the trimmed V and J ends, which lost 6 bases and 6 bases, there was a span of 21 bases. The CDR3 loop is CSATRRSLHGEQYF. In DNA form, the CDR3 reads TGCAGTGCCACAAGGCGGTCTCTACACGGCGAGCAGTACTTC.

This chain uses TRBV7-6 with TRBJ2-7, with D perhaps matching TRBD1 (5 bases). CDR1 and CDR2 from the germline V gene are SGHVS and FNYEAQ. The CDR3 is made up of 16 amino acids. V dropped 1 base and J dropped 7 bases, with 20 bases sitting between them. The CDR3 spells CASSLEGARAAGEQYF. The CDR3, as DNA: TGTGCCAGCAGCTTAGAAGGGGCTAGAGCTGCCGGAGAGCAGTACTTC.

Many counts were recorded for this clonotype. The chain recombines TRBV12-5 with TRBJ2-5; D is ambiguous. V lost 1 base and J 2 bases, leaving 8 bases between the germline ends. The germline CDR1 and CDR2 sequences are LGHNT and FRNRAP. This CDR3 has 14 residues. CDR3 sequence (DNA): TGTGCTAGTGGTTTGGAGACCCCGCAAGAGACCCAGTACTTC. Residues: CASGLETPQETQYF.

The chain has TRBV7-4 and TRBJ2-3, with D tentatively TRBD2 (5 bases). Trimming shortened V by 5 bases and J by 4 bases, and 19 bases separated the two germline ends. The CDR3 length is 16 residues. Germline-derived CDR1 and CDR2 are SGHVT and SQSDAQ. The CDR3 loop is CASSRWTRRGADTQYF. The CDR3 DNA reads as TGTGCCAGCAGCCGGTGGACCCGCCGGGGTGCAGATACGCAGTATTTT.

The chain couples TRBV29-1 to TRBJ1-2; 9 bases fit TRBD1. Germline values: CDR1 SQVTM, CDR2 ANQGSEA. With 7 bases clipped from V and 2 bases from J, the junction kept 2 bases outside the gene matches. The CDR3 is 12 residues long. The CDR3 sequence: CSGGQGNYGYTF. The CDR3 bases are TGCAGCGGGGGACAGGGAAACTATGGCTACACCTTC.

Many counts were recorded for this clonotype. The gene calls are TRBV5-1 and TRBJ1-2; TRBD1 agrees at 7 bases. The junction had 9 bases not matched to a gene; V was cut back by 0 bases and J by 7 bases. The CDR3 contains 15 residues. Germline V CDR1 and CDR2: SGHRS, YFSETQ. DNA of the CDR3: TGCGCCAGCAGCTTGGCCTTCGGGGACAGCAGTGGCTACACCTTC. Translation gives CASSLAFGDSSGYTF. The entire variable domain, with the rest obtained from reference TRBV5-1 and TRBJ1-2, is as follows: KAGVTQTPRYLIKTRGQQVTLSCSPISGHRSVSWYQQTPGQGLQFLFEYFSETQRNKGNFPGRFSGRQFSNSRSEMNVSTLELGDSALYLCASSLAFGDSSGYTFGSGTRLTVV.

The V and J genes are TRBV4-3 and TRBJ1-6; a possible D gene is TRBD1 (5 bases). V dropped 0 bases and J dropped 9 bases, with 15 bases sitting between them. This CDR3 contains 16 residues. From germline, CDR1 is LGHNA and CDR2 YSLEER. The CDR3 coding sequence is TGCGCCAGCAGCCAAGAGAGAGGGGACCTATTTTCACCCCTCCACTTT. Protein: CASSQERGDLFSPLHF.

This clonotype was seen only a few times. The chain combines TRBV4-1 with TRBJ2-5; TRBD2 is a possible D gene (5 bases). Trimming took 0 bases from V and 2 from J, leaving 10 bases between them. The CDR3 runs 15 residues. Germline assignment: CDR1 MGHRA and CDR2 YSYEKL. CDR3 loop: CASSQDRLLQETQYF. The CDR3 bases are TGCGCCAGCAGCCAAGATCGACTACTACAAGAGACCCAGTACTTC.

This clonotype was found a few times. This chain links TRBV5-1 with TRBJ1-2; 9 positions match TRBD1. CDR1 is SGHRS, CDR2 YFSETQ, per germline. This CDR3 contains 15 residues. Losses at the gene ends were 4 bases for V and 3 bases for J; bases not matched to a gene: 7. CDR3 loop: CASSQRTGAHYGYTF. CDR3 in DNA: TGCGCCAGCAGCCAAAGGACAGGGGCGCACTATGGCTACACCTTC.

This chain joins TRBV20-1 and TRBJ2-5, with a possible D match to TRBD1 (5 bases). With 6 bases removed from V and 6 bases from J, the gap between germline ends came to 14 bases. The germline gives CDR1 DFQATT, CDR2 SNEGSKA (reference sequence). The CDR3 has 12 residues. CDR3 DNA: TGCAGTGCCGACCTAGTGGGGCAGACCCAGTACTTC. It is translated as CSADLVGQTQYF.

The chain is built from TRBV18 and TRBJ2-1; 10 bases are a match to TRBD2. Germline lookup yields CDR1 KGHSH and CDR2 LQKENI. The V and J ends lost 3 bases and 2 bases, in that order; junction bases with no gene match: 7. This CDR3 spans 17 amino acids. Here the CDR3 DNA reads TGTGCCAGCTCACCCCGAACTACTAGCGGGGCCTACAATGAGCAGTTCTTC. Translating it yields CASSPRTTSGAYNEQFF.

This clonotype came up a few times. The DNA for the CDR3 is TGTGCCAGCAGCGATCCGCTGAGGAGCTCCTACAATGAGCAGTTCTTC. This gives the protein CASSDPLRSSYNEQFF. The chain is built from TRBV7-3 and TRBJ2-1; D gene unclear. V lost 5 bases to trimming and J lost 0 bases, with 14 bases between them. The V gene's germline CDR1 is SGHTA and CDR2 FQGTGA. The CDR3 covers 16 residues.

V gene TRBV11-2 combines with J gene TRBJ2-3, with 8 bases identical to TRBD2. Germline V gene sequence: CDR1 SGHAT, CDR2 FQNNGV. V lost 5 bases to trimming and J lost 1 base; unmatched junction nucleotides: 11. This CDR3 has 17 amino acids. CDR3 in DNA: TGTGCCAGCAGCCCCTACTTTCTCGGGGGGGGCACAGATACGCAGTATTTT. Its translation: CASSPYFLGGGTDTQYF.

This clonotype turned up a few times. V is TRBV12-3 or TRBV12-4 and J is TRBJ1-1; maybe TRBD1 (6 bases). The CDR3 extends over 13 amino acids. The V end lost 3 bases, the J end lost 3 bases, and 8 bases lay between the germline ends. The chain's CDR3 is CASSLGADTEAFF. In DNA form, the CDR3 reads TGTGCCAGCAGTTTGGGGGCGGACACTGAAGCTTTCTTT.

The rearrangement uses TRBV12-3 or TRBV12-4 and TRBJ1-2; a possible D gene is TRBD1 (5 bases). The V gene lost 5 bases and the J gene lost 8 bases, with 9 bases spanning the gap. CDR3 length: 11 residues. DNA for the CDR3: TGTGCCAGCAGTATTGACAGCGGCTACACCTTC. Translation: CASSIDSGYTF.

This clonotype was detected a few times. The gene calls are TRBV15 and TRBJ1-1; possibly TRBD1 for D (6 bases). Germline V gene sequence: CDR1 LNHNV, CDR2 YYDKDF (reference sequence). The CDR3 is 14 amino acids. Trimming removed 4 bases from V and 10 bases from J, with 19 bases in between. The CDR3 sequence is CATSTTGTRFGAFF. CDR3 bases: TGTGCCACCAGCACAACGGGGACAAGGTTTGGAGCTTTCTTT.

The chain uses TRBV21-1 and TRBJ2-3; TRBD2 is the table's D call, not checked against the DNA. TRBV21-1 is a pseudogene. The CDR3 spans 19 residues. The CDR3 DNA follows: TGTGCCAGCAGCAAAGCGCCTCGGGCTAGCGGGAGTATGACAGATACGCAGTATTTT. Translating gives CASSKAPRASGSMTDTQYF.

There are many counts of this clonotype. The chain carries TRBV4-3 and TRBJ2-7; D is unresolved. The germline V gene encodes CDR1 LGHNA and CDR2 YSLEER. V was trimmed by 0 bases and J by 4 bases, leaving 13 bases between them. The CDR3 length is 15 residues. In nucleotides, the CDR3 is TGCGCCAGCAGCCAAGATAGCCACCCTAATTACGAGCAGTACTTC. Protein: CASSQDSHPNYEQYF.

The chain couples TRBV7-9 to TRBJ2-5, with a possible D match to TRBD1 (6 bases). Germline CDR1 SEHNR, CDR2 FQNEAQ (reference sequence). The CDR3 is 14 amino acids. Trimming cost V 4 bases and J 5 bases, with 14 bases left between them. CDR3 bases: TGTGCCAGCAGCTACAGAGGGGGAGACGAGACCCAGTACTTC. Translation gives CASSYRGGDETQYF.

This clonotype was observed a few times. The rearrangement links TRBV27 to TRBJ2-7, with a possible D match to TRBD1 (6 bases). Germline V gene sequence: CDR1 MNHEY, CDR2 SMNVEV (reference sequence). V was trimmed by 6 bases and J by 2 bases, leaving 17 bases between them. The CDR3 spans 15 residues. CDR3 in amino acids: CASSRSDSLTYEQYF. CDR3 in DNA: TGTGCCAGCAGCCGCTCGGACAGTCTAACCTACGAGCAGTACTTC.

This clonotype was detected a few times. This sequence joins TRBV12-2 and TRBJ2-7; no DNA check was done on the table's D call, TRBD2. TRBV12-2 is a recognized pseudogene. This CDR3 is built from 15 residues. CDR3 nucleotides: TGTGCAAGTAGCCTCCACCGAGGCCCAACCTACGAGCAGTACTTC. As protein: CASSLHRGPTYEQYF.

This clonotype occurred many times. The chain has TRBV29-1 and TRBJ2-7; TRBD2 matches at 12 bases. The CDR3 runs 11 residues. CDR1 and CDR2 from the germline V gene are SQVTM and ANQGSEA. Unmatched junction bases numbered 5, after V lost 7 bases and J lost 10 bases. In DNA form, the CDR3 reads TGCAGCGCTATCGGACTAGCGGGACAGTACTTC. Protein: CSAIGLAGQYF.

The rearrangement links TRBV6-5 to TRBJ2-7, with D perhaps matching TRBD1 (6 bases). This CDR3 is built from 17 residues. Per germline, CDR1 MNHEY and CDR2 SVGAGI. The germline V and J ends were trimmed by 6 bases and 0 bases, with 21 bases remaining between them. The CDR3 reads CASSKRQDLVISYEQYF. The DNA for the CDR3 is TGTGCCAGCAGCAAACGACAGGACCTAGTAATCTCCTACGAGCAGTACTTC.

This clonotype occurred many times. The V call is TRBV6-2 or TRBV6-3, the J call TRBJ2-7; 8 bases fit TRBD2. V gave up 10 bases and J gave up 7 bases; unmatched junction bases: 9. The germline V gene encodes CDR1 MNHEY and CDR2 SVGEGT. The CDR3 runs to 12 residues. The CDR3 nucleotides read TGTGCCACGCACGGGGGGGCCTGGGAGCAGTACTTC. Encoded protein: CATHGGAWEQYF.